Each of the 31 T cell receptor beta chains below was sequenced from the same sample in a study of patients and donors after allogeneic stem cell transplantation. One entry per CDR3 protein, called by TCRdb with MiXCR from the RT-PCR reads. The table lists roughly 880,000 distinct CDR3 sequences, 18% of them singletons. The sequenced sample consisted of blood, either unsorted or a sorted T cell fraction (not recorded which). The receptors were sampled from a human donor who was either an allogeneic HSCT recipient or a stem cell or donor lymphocyte infusion donor (not recorded which). It is not recorded whose cells these are; they may come from a transplant donor.

The V call is TRBV20-1, the J call TRBJ2-1, with D possibly being TRBD1 (6 bases). This CDR3 is 11 amino acids long. V was trimmed by 2 bases and J by 7 bases, leaving 6 bases between them. Germline CDR1 reads DFQATT; CDR2 reads SNEGSKA (reference sequence). The CDR3 nucleotides read TGCAGTGCTAGACAGGGGAATGAGCAGTTCTTC. Encoded protein: CSARQGNEQFF.

The chain carries TRBV20-1 and TRBJ1-1, with a weak D call TRBD1 (5 bases). In germline, CDR1 is DFQATT, CDR2 SNEGSKA (reference sequence). The CDR3 is 16 residues long. Trimming took 4 bases from V and 0 from J, leaving 18 bases between them. The CDR3 nucleotides are TGCAGTGCTAACAGGCCAGGAAGAACCTTGAACACTGAAGCTTTCTTT. Residues: CSANRPGRTLNTEAFF.

The chain has TRBV2 and TRBJ2-3, with 9 positions matching TRBD1. Germline trimming cut 4 bases from V and 4 bases from J; bases unmatched to any gene: 9. This CDR3 comprises 16 residues. Germline assignment: CDR1 SNHLY and CDR2 FYNNEI. CDR3: CASSAPDRGGADTQYF. CDR3 DNA sequence: TGTGCCAGCAGTGCACCGGACAGGGGTGGTGCAGATACGCAGTATTTT.

The chain couples TRBV10-2 to TRBJ2-6, with 10 bases lining up with TRBD2. The V and J ends lost 6 bases and 0 bases, in that order; junction bases with no gene match: 14. CDR1 and CDR2 from the germline V gene are WSHSY and SAAADI. The CDR3 is 20 residues long. The CDR3: CASRGRTQTSGRSGANVLTF. CDR3 bases: TGCGCCAGCAGGGGACGGACCCAGACTAGCGGGCGCTCTGGGGCCAACGTCCTGACTTTC.

This clonotype was seen a handful of times. This CDR3 is CSVVDQETQYF. CDR3 bases: TGCAGCGTTGTGGACCAAGAGACCCAGTACTTC. V usage is TRBV29-1 and J usage is TRBJ2-5; D not resolved. CDR3 length: 11 residues. V shed 4 bases and J shed 0 bases, with 3 bases lying between them. The germline CDR1 and CDR2 sequences are SQVTM and ANQGSEA.

This clonotype appeared a few times. The chain's CDR3 is CSARVNSRQGARGYTF. For the CDR3, the DNA is TGCAGTGCTAGAGTCAATAGCAGACAGGGGGCTCGAGGCTACACCTTC. The rearrangement joins TRBV20-1 to TRBJ1-2; 10 nucleotides match TRBD1. Germline CDR1 is DFQATT and CDR2 is SNEGSKA (reference sequence). Germline trimming cut 1 base from V and 8 bases from J; bases unmatched to any gene: 13. This CDR3 region has 16 residues.

This clonotype was detected once. The chain has TRBV5-1 and TRBJ1-5, with TRBD1 identical over 7 bases. The trim removed 4 bases at V and 6 bases at J, leaving 7 bases unmatched. CDR3 length equals 14 residues. Per germline, CDR1 SGHRS and CDR2 YFSETQ. The CDR3 bases are TGCGCCAGCAGCCAGGGGGAGGGAGTTCAGCCCCAGCATTTT. As protein: CASSQGEGVQPQHF.

This clonotype has a count of ten or more. This chain joins TRBV12-3 or TRBV12-4 and TRBJ1-5; weak D call: TRBD1 (5 bases). V was pared by 6 bases and J by 3 bases, with 15 bases between. The CDR3 runs to 15 residues. CDR3 loop: CASSIRGYHNQPQHF. The CDR3 bases are TGTGCCAGCAGCATACGGGGGTATCACAATCAGCCCCAGCATTTT.

The chain joins TRBV29-1 to TRBJ2-7; D tentatively reads TRBD1 or TRBD2 (5 bases each). This CDR3 has 15 residues. With 7 bases removed from V and 3 bases from J, the gap between germline ends came to 22 bases. Germline CDR1 and CDR2: SQVTM and ANQGSEA. DNA of the CDR3: TGCAGCGGGGGCGCCGGAGAGGGTGGGGTCTACGAGCAGTACTTC. Translated: CSGGAGEGGVYEQYF.

This clonotype was found a few times. V and J are TRBV6-1 and TRBJ2-1; no firm D call. Trimming left V 8 bases short and J 0 bases short, with 17 bases between. The CDR3 spans 16 residues. CDR1 and CDR2 (germline): MNHNS, SASEGT. The CDR3, as DNA: TGTGCCAGCGGAGTTGGGGTCCGGAGCTCCTACAATGAGCAGTTCTTC. Its translation is CASGVGVRSSYNEQFF.

This clonotype was seen a handful of times. The rearrangement links TRBV7-2 to TRBJ1-3, with TRBD1 as a possible D gene (6 bases). This CDR3 comprises 17 residues. Deletions cut 1 base from V and 8 bases from J, with 21 bases between. Germline V lookup: CDR1 SGHTA, CDR2 FQGNSA. The CDR3, as DNA: TGTGCCAGCAGCTTAGGAGTAGTTGGGGGCAATGGGGACACCATATATTTT. Translating it yields CASSLGVVGGNGDTIYF.

With respect to this clonotype: One junction end disagrees with the germline gene, perhaps due to a read error. This chain connects TRBV20-1 to TRBJ2-7; 8 positions match TRBD2. The CDR3 is made up of 14 amino acids. Germline V CDR1 and CDR2: DFQATT, SNEGSKA (reference sequence). The chain's CDR3 is CSARVAGTTYEQYF. CDR3 DNA: TGCAGTGCCAGAGTAGCGGGGACTACCTACGAGCAGTACTTC.

This clonotype showed up just a few times. The chain carries TRBV11-2 and TRBJ1-2; weak D call: TRBD1 (6 bases). CDR1 and CDR2 (germline): SGHAT, FQNNGV. This CDR3 is 16 amino acids long. Trimming cost V 0 bases and J 4 bases, with 15 bases left between them. The CDR3 DNA is TGTGCCAGCAGCTTAGATGGCGGGGGGCGCGGCTATGGCTACACCTTC. Translated, it gives CASSLDGGGRGYGYTF.

The CDR3 DNA reads as TGTGCCAGCAGCCAATCAGGGGGCAATGAAAAACTGTTTTTT. The encoded protein is CASSQSGGNEKLFF. This chain uses TRBV5-6 with TRBJ1-4, with TRBD1 matching over 8 bases. The CDR3 extends over 14 amino acids. V gave up 4 bases and J gave up 5 bases; unmatched junction bases: 4. Looked up from germline, CDR1 is SGHDT and CDR2 is YYEEEE.

This sequence joins TRBV9 and TRBJ2-2, with TRBD2 identical over 11 bases. Germline lookup yields CDR1 SGDLS and CDR2 YYNGEE. CDR3 length equals 19 residues. J lost 5 bases, V lost 0 bases, and 12 bases had no gene match. CDR3 sequence: CASSVGSSGGPKRTGELFF. The CDR3 DNA reads TGTGCCAGCAGCGTAGGTTCTAGCGGGGGGCCGAAGAGAACCGGGGAGCTGTTTTTT.

The chain uses TRBV5-1 and TRBJ1-1, with D perhaps TRBD1 (5 bases). Deletions cut 0 bases from V and 0 bases from J, with 24 bases between. The CDR3 has 20 amino acids. Germline CDR1 and CDR2: SGHRS and YFSETQ. DNA of the CDR3: TGCGCCAGCAGCTTGGGACCCCCCTTCGGAGGGGTAGAGCTGAACACTGAAGCTTTCTTT. Protein: CASSLGPPFGGVELNTEAFF.

There are a few counts of this clonotype. The V call is TRBV12-3 or TRBV12-4, the J call TRBJ2-2, with unresolved D. Between the trimmed V and J ends, which lost 5 bases and 3 bases, there was a span of 16 bases. This CDR3 has 16 residues. The CDR3 is CASSPHRTTYTGELFF. The CDR3 DNA sequence: TGTGCCAGCAGTCCCCACCGTACTACCTACACCGGGGAGCTGTTTTTT.

CDR3 protein: CASSLAAVGAEAFF. The CDR3 bases are TGTGCCAGCAGCTTAGCCGCCGTGGGGGCAGAAGCTTTCTTT. J is TRBJ1-1 and V is TRBV7-8; tentatively, D is TRBD1 (6 bases). Germline CDR1 is SGHVS and CDR2 is FQNEAQ. The V and J ends lost 0 bases and 8 bases respectively, with 13 bases between them. There are 14 residues in the CDR3. Full variable domain (outside the CDR3, taken from reference TRBV7-8 and TRBJ1-1): GAGVSQSPRYKVAKRGQDVALRCDPISGHVSLFWYQQALGQGPEFLTYFQNEAQLDKSGLPSDRFFAERPEGSVSTLKIQRTQQEDSAVYLCASSLAAVGAEAFFGQGTRLTVV.

V gene TRBV10-3 combines with J gene TRBJ2-1; D assignment may be TRBD1 or TRBD2 (5 bases each). The CDR3 has 13 residues. Deletions cut 6 bases from V and 9 bases from J, with 15 bases between. Germline V gene data show CDR1 as ENHRY and CDR2 as SYGVKD. For the CDR3, the DNA is TGTGCCATCAGCGGACTCACCGGGACTGAGCAGTTCTTC. Encoded protein: CAISGLTGTEQFF.

This clonotype was observed a few times. The CDR3 coding sequence is TGCGCCAGCAACGAATGGGGGATGGACGTCGATTCACCCCTCCACTTT. Its translation is CASNEWGMDVDSPLHF. The chain is built from TRBV5-1 and TRBJ1-6; D is perhaps TRBD1 (5 bases). Germline assignment: CDR1 SGHRS and CDR2 YFSETQ. This CDR3 region has 16 residues. Trimming removed 6 bases at V and 8 bases at J, with 21 bases between.

J is TRBJ2-3 and V is TRBV20-1; 10 nucleotides agree with TRBD2. V lost 2 bases and J lost 2; bases outside the gene matches: 7. The CDR3 runs to 16 residues. CDR1 is DFQATT, CDR2 SNEGSKA, per germline (reference sequence). The CDR3 sequence: CSARRSGGTFTDTQYF. The CDR3, as DNA: TGCAGTGCTAGACGTAGCGGGGGGACCTTCACAGATACGCAGTATTTT.

This clonotype was found a few times. The chain carries TRBV11-3 and TRBJ2-1; D is ambiguous. In germline, CDR1 is SGHNT, CDR2 YENEEA. Trimming stripped 2 bases from V and 3 bases from J, with 11 bases between. This CDR3 comprises 15 residues. CDR3 DNA: TGTGCCAGCAGCTTATATAAGGGCAACTACAATGAGCAGTTCTTC. Encoded protein: CASSLYKGNYNEQFF.

There are many counts of this clonotype. The chain has TRBV12-3 or TRBV12-4 and TRBJ2-4; D remains ambiguous. Deletions cut 4 bases from V and 4 bases from J, with 14 bases between. The CDR3 sequence is 15 residues long. The CDR3 coding sequence is TGTGCCAGCAGTTCCCCGTCCGGGCCGAAAAACATTCAGTACTTC. Residues: CASSSPSGPKNIQYF.

This clonotype was counted only a few times. V and J are TRBV9 and TRBJ1-2; tentative D call: TRBD1 (6 bases). Deletions cut 1 base from V and 0 bases from J, with 22 bases between. Germline V gene lookup returns CDR1 SGDLS and CDR2 YYNGEE. There are 19 residues in the CDR3. The chain's CDR3 is CASSVTKSGLGAANYGYTF. CDR3 bases: TGTGCCAGCAGCGTAACGAAGTCTGGACTGGGGGCAGCTAACTATGGCTACACCTTC.

V usage is TRBV29-1 and J usage is TRBJ1-2, with 8 positions matching TRBD1. The germline V gene encodes CDR1 SQVTM and CDR2 ANQGSEA. This CDR3 is built from 13 residues. With 4 bases clipped from V and 8 bases from J, the junction kept 9 bases outside the gene matches. CDR3 residues: CSVGVTGDRGYTF. CDR3 in DNA: TGCAGCGTTGGGGTGACAGGGGATCGCGGCTACACCTTC.

This clonotype was counted a few times. This chain joins TRBV9 and TRBJ2-5; TRBD1 is a possible D gene (6 bases). The germline V gene encodes CDR1 SGDLS and CDR2 YYNGEE. Trimming cost V 3 bases and J 1 base, with 7 bases left between them. CDR3 size: 13 residues. As DNA, the CDR3 is TGTGCCAGCAGCGGGGACATCCAAGAGACCCAGTACTTC. The encoded protein is CASSGDIQETQYF.

The chain combines TRBV30 with TRBJ2-3; D might be TRBD2 (6 bases). Germline lookup yields CDR1 GTSNPN and CDR2 SVGIG (reference sequence). The CDR3 length is 16 residues. The ends were cut back, 0 bases at V and 3 bases at J, with 16 bases in the middle. The DNA of the CDR3 is TGTGCCTGGAGTGTACGAGGCGGGATGGTGACAGATACGCAGTATTTT. This sequence encodes CAWSVRGGMVTDTQYF.

This clonotype was observed a few times. The chain carries TRBV4-2 and TRBJ2-1; 11 positions agree with TRBD2. Germline CDR1 LGHNA, CDR2 YNFKEQ. This CDR3 is built from 16 residues. V lost 1 base, J lost 4 bases, and 3 bases stayed unmatched. The CDR3 protein is CASSQVTSGAYNEQFF. CDR3 DNA: TGTGCCAGCAGCCAAGTGACTAGCGGGGCTTACAATGAGCAGTTCTTC.

The sample holds a few counts of this clonotype. The rearrangement uses TRBV4-1 and TRBJ1-4, with a weak D call TRBD1 (5 bases). The CDR3 loop spans 16 amino acids. Trimming took 4 bases from V and 8 from J, leaving 20 bases between them. The germline gives CDR1 MGHRA, CDR2 YSYEKL. Here the CDR3 DNA reads TGCGCCAGCAGCCGTTCCCAGGGAGGCTTAATGGAAAAACTGTTTTTT. It specifies CASSRSQGGLMEKLFF.

The chain recombines TRBV29-1 with TRBJ1-2; 7 nucleotides line up with TRBD1. This CDR3 comprises 15 residues. With 6 bases clipped from V and 5 bases from J, the junction kept 15 bases outside the gene matches. Germline V gene data show CDR1 as SQVTM and CDR2 as ANQGSEA. In DNA form, the CDR3 reads TGCAGCGTACGTGGACAGGCTGGAGGGGGGTATGGCTACACCTTC. It specifies CSVRGQAGGGYGYTF.

The rearrangement joins TRBV10-3 to TRBJ2-1, with unresolved D. In germline, CDR1 is ENHRY, CDR2 SYGVKD. The CDR3 totals 12 residues. V lost 3 bases and J 5 bases, leaving 5 bases between the germline ends. CDR3 sequence (DNA): TGTGCCATCAGTGACCGGGACAATGAGCAGTTCTTC. Translating it yields CAISDRDNEQFF.